This T cell receptor (beta chain) was recovered during a study of T cells in Graves' hyperthyroidism and ophthalmopathy. Germline V lookup: CDR1 SGHTA, CDR2 FQGTGA. The CDR3 runs to 13 residues. V was cut by 0 bases and J by 4 bases, with 6 bases left in between. In its sample, this clonotype was seen many times. TCR beta CDR3 regions were amplified from RNA. In the first-round RT-PCR of the TCR CDR3, the HTBI primer set was used. One entry per CDR3 protein, called by TCRdb with MiXCR from the multiplex PCR reads. This sample has almost 250,000 distinct CDR3 sequences, with around 26% found just once. The chain carries TRBV7-3 and TRBJ1-1; D call uncertain. The clonotype was recovered from a woman aged 40 to 50 with Graves' ophthalmopathy. Sequenced input: blood. CDR3: CASSLTKGTEAFF. The CDR3 nucleotides are TGTGCCAGCAGCTTAACGAAGGGCACTGAAGCTTTCTTT.